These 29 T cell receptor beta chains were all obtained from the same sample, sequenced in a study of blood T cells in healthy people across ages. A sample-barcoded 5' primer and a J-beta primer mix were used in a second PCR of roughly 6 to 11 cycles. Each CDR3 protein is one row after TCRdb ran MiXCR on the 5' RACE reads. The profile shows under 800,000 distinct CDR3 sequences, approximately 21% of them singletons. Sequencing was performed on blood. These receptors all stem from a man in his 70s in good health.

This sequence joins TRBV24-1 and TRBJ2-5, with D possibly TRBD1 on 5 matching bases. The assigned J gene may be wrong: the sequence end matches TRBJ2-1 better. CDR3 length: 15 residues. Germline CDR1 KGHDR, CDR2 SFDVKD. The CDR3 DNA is TGTGCCACCAGTGTCCTGGGGCAGGAAGGAAATGAGCAGTTCTTC. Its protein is CATSVLGQEGNEQFF.

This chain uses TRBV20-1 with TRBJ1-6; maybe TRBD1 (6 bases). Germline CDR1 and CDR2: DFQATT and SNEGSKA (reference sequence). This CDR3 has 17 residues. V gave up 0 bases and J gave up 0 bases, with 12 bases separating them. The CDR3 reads CSARDTGAGSYNSPLHF. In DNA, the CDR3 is TGCAGTGCTAGAGATACGGGGGCCGGCTCCTATAATTCACCCCTCCACTTT.

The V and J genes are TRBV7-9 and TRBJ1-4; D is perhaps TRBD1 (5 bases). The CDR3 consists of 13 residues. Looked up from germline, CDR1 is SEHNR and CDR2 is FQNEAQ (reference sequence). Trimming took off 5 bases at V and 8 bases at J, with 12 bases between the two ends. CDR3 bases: TGTGCCAGCAGCCTCCCAGGGACCGAAAAACTGTTTTTT. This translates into CASSLPGTEKLFF.

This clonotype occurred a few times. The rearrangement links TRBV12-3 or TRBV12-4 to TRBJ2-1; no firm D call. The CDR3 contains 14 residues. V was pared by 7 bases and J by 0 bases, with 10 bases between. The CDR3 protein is CASTAERSYNEQFF. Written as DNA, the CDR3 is TGTGCCAGCACCGCGGAGCGCTCCTACAATGAGCAGTTCTTC.

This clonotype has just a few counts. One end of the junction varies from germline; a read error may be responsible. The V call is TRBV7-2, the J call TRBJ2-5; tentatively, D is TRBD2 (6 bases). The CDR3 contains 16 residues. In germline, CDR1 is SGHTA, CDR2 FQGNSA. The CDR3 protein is CAGTLEGGSTYNEQLF. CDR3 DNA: TGTGCCGGCACCCTCGAGGGAGGCTCGACCTACAATGAGCAGCTCTTC.

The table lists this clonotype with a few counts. The CDR3 loop is CASSQEAPGGGTNEKLFF. In DNA form, the CDR3 reads TGCGCCAGCAGCCAAGAAGCTCCCGGGGGAGGAACTAATGAAAAACTGTTTTTT. The chain joins TRBV4-1 to TRBJ1-4; possibly TRBD1 for D (5 bases). CDR3 size: 18 residues. V shed 0 bases and J shed 1 base, with 15 bases lying between them. Germline V gene sequence: CDR1 MGHRA, CDR2 YSYEKL.

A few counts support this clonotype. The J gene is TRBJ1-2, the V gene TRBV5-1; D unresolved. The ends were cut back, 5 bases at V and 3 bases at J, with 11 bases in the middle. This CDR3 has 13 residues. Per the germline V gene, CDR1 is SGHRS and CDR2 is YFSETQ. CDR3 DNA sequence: TGCGCCAGCAGATTGAAGAGAGACTATGGCTACACCTTC. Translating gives CASRLKRDYGYTF. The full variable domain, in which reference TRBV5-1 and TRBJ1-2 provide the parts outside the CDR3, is KAGVTQTPRYLIKTRGQQVTLSCSPISGHRSVSWYQQTPGQGLQFLFEYFSETQRNKGNFPGRFSGRQFSNSRSEMNVSTLELGDSALYLCASRLKRDYGYTFGSGTRLTVV.

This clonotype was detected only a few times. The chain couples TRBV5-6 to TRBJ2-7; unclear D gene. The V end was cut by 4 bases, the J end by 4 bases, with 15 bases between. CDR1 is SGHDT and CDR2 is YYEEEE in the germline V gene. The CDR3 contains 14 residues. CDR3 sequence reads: CASSTTPSLYEQYF. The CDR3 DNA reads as TGTGCCAGCAGCACGACTCCCAGCCTATACGAGCAGTACTTC.

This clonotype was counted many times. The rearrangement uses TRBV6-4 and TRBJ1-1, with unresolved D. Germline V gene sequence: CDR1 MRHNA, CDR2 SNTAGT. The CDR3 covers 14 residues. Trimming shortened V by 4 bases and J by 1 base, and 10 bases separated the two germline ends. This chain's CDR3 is CASSGMPGNTEAFF. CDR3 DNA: TGTGCCAGCAGTGGAATGCCGGGGAACACTGAAGCTTTCTTT.

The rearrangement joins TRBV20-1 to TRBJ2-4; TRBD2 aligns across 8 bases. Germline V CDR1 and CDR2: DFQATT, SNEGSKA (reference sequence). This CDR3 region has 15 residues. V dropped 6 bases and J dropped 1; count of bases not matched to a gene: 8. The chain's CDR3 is CSAASGSAAKNIQYF. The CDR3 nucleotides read TGCAGTGCCGCAAGCGGGAGCGCGGCCAAAAACATTCAGTACTTC.

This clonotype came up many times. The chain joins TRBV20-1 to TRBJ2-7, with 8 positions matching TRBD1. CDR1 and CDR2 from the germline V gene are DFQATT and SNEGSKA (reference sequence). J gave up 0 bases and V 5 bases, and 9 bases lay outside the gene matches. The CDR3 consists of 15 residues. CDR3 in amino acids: CSAESGTGLSYEQYF. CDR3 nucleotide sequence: TGCAGTGCTGAATCAGGGACAGGACTCTCCTACGAGCAGTACTTC.

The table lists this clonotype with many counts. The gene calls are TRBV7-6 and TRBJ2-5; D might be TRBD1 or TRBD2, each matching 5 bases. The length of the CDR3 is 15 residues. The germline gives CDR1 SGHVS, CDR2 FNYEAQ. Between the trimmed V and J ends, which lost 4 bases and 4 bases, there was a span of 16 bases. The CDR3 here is CASSSPLGVGETQYF. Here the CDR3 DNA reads TGTGCCAGCAGCTCACCCCTGGGGGTGGGAGAGACCCAGTACTTC.

CDR3 sequence: CASSEVRSAEQFF. The CDR3 nucleotides are TGTGCCAGCAGTGAAGTAAGGTCCGCGGAGCAGTTCTTC. The rearrangement links TRBV2 to TRBJ2-5; D unresolved. The J call may be mistaken, given a closer DNA end match to TRBJ2-1. Per germline, CDR1 SNHLY and CDR2 FYNNEI. This CDR3 spans 13 amino acids.

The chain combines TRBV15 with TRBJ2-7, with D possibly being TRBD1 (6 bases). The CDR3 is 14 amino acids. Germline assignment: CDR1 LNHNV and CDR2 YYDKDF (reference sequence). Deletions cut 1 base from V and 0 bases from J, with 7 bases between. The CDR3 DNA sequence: TGTGCCACCAGCAGAGGCAGGGGCTCCTACGAGCAGTACTTC. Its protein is CATSRGRGSYEQYF.

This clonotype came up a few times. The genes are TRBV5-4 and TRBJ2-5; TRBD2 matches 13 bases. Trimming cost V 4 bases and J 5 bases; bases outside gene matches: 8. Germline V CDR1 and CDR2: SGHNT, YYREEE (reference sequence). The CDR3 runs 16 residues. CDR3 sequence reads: CASSPRTSGSFETQYF. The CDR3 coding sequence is TGTGCCAGCAGCCCAAGGACTAGCGGGAGTTTCGAGACCCAGTACTTC.

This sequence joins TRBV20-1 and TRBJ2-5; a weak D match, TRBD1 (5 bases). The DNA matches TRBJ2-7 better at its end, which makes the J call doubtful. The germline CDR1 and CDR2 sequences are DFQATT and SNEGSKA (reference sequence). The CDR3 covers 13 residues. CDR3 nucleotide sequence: TGCAGTGCTAGAGAGGCAGGGTCCTACGAGCAGTACTTC. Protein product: CSAREAGSYEQYF.

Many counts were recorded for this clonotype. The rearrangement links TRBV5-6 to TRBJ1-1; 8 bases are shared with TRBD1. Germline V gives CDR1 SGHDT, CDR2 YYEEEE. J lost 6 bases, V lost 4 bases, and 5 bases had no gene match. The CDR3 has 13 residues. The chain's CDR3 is CASSLTGGAEAFF. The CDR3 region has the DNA TGTGCCAGCAGCCTTACAGGGGGTGCTGAAGCTTTCTTT.

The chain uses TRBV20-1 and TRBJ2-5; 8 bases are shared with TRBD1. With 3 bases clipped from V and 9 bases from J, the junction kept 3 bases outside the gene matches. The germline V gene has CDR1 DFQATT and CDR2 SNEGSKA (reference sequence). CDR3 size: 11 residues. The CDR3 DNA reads TGCAGTGCTAGGACAGGGGCCGCCCAGTACTTC. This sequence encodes CSARTGAAQYF.

Here the CDR3 DNA reads TGTGCCAGCAGCGTACCTACAAGGGATGAGCAGTTCTTC. Residues: CASSVPTRDEQFF. The gene calls are TRBV9 and TRBJ2-1; no clear D. The CDR3 runs to 13 residues. Germline V lookup: CDR1 SGDLS, CDR2 YYNGEE. Trimming took off 1 base at V and 8 bases at J, with 10 bases between the two ends.

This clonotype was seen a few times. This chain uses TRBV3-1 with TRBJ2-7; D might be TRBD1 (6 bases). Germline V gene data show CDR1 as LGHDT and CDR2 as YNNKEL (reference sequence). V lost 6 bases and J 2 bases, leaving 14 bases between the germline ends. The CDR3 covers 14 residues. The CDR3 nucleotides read TGTGCCAGCAGTCAGAGACAGGATGCCTACGAGCAGTACTTC. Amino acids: CASSQRQDAYEQYF.

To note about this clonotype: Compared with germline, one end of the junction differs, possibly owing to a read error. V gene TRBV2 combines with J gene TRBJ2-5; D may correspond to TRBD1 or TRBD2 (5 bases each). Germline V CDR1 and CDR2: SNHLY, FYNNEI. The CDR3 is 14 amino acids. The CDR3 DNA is TGTGCCGGCAGGCTAGGGACGGAGGCTGAGACCCAGTACTTC. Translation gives CAGRLGTEAETQYF. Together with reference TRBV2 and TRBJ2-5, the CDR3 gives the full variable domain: EPEVTQTPSHQVTQMGQEVILRCVPISNHLYFYWYRQILGQKVEFLVSFYNNEISEKSEIFDDQFSVERPDGSNFTLKIRSTKLEDSAMYFCAGRLGTEAETQYFGPGTRLLVL.

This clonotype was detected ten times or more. The CDR3 protein is CASSQPTLASYEQYF. The DNA for the CDR3 is TGTGCCAGCAGTCAGCCGACCCTAGCCTCATACGAGCAGTACTTC. The chain recombines TRBV28 with TRBJ2-7; a weak D match, TRBD2 (5 bases). Germline lookup yields CDR1 MDHEN and CDR2 SYDVKM. The CDR3 length is 15 residues. V was clipped by 5 bases and J by 4 bases, with 18 bases between them.

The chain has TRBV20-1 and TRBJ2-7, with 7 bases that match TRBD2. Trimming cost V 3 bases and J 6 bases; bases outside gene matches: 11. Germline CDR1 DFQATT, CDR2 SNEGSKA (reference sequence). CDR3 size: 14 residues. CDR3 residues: CSARGLPSTIEQYF. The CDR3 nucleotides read TGCAGTGCTAGGGGACTACCTAGTACGATCGAGCAGTACTTC.

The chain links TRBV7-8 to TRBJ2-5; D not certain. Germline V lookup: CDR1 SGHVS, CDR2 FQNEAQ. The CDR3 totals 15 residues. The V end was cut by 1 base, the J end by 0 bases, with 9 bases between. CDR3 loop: CASSLGSGYQETQYF. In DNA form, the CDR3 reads TGTGCCAGCAGCTTAGGGTCAGGCTACCAAGAGACCCAGTACTTC.

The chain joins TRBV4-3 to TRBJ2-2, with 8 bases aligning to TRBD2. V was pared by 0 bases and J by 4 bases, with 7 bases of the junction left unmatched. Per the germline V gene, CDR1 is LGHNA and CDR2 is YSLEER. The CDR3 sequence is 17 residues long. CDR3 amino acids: CASSQDWLAGSTGELFF. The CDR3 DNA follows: TGCGCCAGCAGCCAAGATTGGCTAGCGGGCTCCACCGGGGAGCTGTTTTTT.

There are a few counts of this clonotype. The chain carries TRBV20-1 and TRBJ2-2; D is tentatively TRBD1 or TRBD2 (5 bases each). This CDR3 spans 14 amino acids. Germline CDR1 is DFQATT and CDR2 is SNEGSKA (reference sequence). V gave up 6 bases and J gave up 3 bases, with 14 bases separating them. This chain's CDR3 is CSAWDARDTGELFF. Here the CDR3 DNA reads TGCAGTGCCTGGGACGCCCGAGACACCGGGGAGCTGTTTTTT.

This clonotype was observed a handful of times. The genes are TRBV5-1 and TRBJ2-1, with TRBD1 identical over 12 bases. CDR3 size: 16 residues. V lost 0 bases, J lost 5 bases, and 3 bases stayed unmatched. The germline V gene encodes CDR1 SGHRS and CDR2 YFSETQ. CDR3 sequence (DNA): TGCGCCAGCAGCTTGGAGGGACAGGGGGCGCACAATGAGCAGTTCTTC. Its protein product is CASSLEGQGAHNEQFF.

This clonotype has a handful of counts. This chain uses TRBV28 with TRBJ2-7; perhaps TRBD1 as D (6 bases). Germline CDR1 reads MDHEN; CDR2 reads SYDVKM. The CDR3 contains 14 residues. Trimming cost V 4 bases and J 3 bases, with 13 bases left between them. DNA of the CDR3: TGTGCCAGCAGTTCCCAAAACAGGGTCTACGAGCAGTACTTC. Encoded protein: CASSSQNRVYEQYF.

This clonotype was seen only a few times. The CDR3 bases are TGTGCCAGCAGCGGTCTCTTCAACTATGGCTACACCTTC. Residues: CASSGLFNYGYTF. This chain uses TRBV9 with TRBJ1-2; D not certain. Germline CDR1 SGDLS, CDR2 YYNGEE. CDR3 length equals 13 residues. V gave up 3 bases and J gave up 2 bases, with 8 bases separating them.